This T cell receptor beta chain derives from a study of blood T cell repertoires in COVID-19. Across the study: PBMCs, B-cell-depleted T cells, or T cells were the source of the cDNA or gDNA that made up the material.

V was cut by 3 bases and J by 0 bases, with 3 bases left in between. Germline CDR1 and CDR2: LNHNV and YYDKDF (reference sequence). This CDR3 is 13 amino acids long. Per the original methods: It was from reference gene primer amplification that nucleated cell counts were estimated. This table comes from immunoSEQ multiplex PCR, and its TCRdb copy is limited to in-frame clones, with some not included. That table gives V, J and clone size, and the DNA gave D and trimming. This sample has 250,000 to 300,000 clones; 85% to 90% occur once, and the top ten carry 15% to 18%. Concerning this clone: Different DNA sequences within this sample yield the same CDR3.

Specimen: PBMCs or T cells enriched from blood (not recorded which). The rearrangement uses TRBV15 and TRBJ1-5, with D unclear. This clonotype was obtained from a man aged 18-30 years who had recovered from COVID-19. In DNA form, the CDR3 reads TGTGCCACCAGCAGGTATAGCAATCAGCCCCAGCATTTT. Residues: CATSRYSNQPQHF.